These 30 T cell receptor beta chains were sequenced from one sample in a study of shared clonotypes between healthy human individuals. Generated by immunoSEQ multiplex PCR, the TCRdb table keeps only in-frame clones and is missing some. The data show 900,000 to 1,200,000 clones, with about 80% seen just once and roughly 0.65% held by the top ten. The sample was memory CD4+ T cells from PBMCs. The subset: CD45RA-negative fraction. The receptors derive from a man between 18 and 29 years old in good health. Some clones in this sample may be carry-over from other donors' samples.

The chain recombines TRBV10-3 with TRBJ2-1; D remains ambiguous. The CDR3 totals 13 residues. Germline V gives CDR1 ENHRY, CDR2 SYGVKD. The V end was cut by 1 base, the J end by 5 bases, with 6 bases between. CDR3 protein: CAISELADNEQFF. Written as DNA, the CDR3 is TGTGCCATCAGTGAGTTAGCAGACAATGAGCAGTTCTTC.

Remarks on this clone: This specimen includes other DNA sequences encoding the same CDR3. This rearrangement joins TRBV6-6 to TRBJ1-1; D is ambiguous. V lost 4 bases and J 2 bases, leaving 8 bases between the germline ends. The CDR3 consists of 13 residues. Germline CDR1 MNHNY, CDR2 SVGAGI (reference sequence). In DNA, the CDR3 is TGTGCCAGCAGTTTTGACGGAAACACTGAAGCTTTCTTT. It encodes CASSFDGNTEAFF.

The rearrangement uses TRBV25-1 and TRBJ2-3; perhaps D is TRBD1 or TRBD2 (6 bases each). The germline V and J ends were trimmed by 4 bases and 2 bases, with 7 bases remaining between them. The V gene's germline CDR1 is MGHDK and CDR2 SYGVNS. CDR3 size: 13 residues. CDR3 protein: CASSGGATDTQYF. CDR3 DNA sequence: TGTGCCAGCAGTGGGGGGGCCACAGATACGCAGTATTTT.

The V and J genes are TRBV11-2 and TRBJ1-1; TRBD1 is a possible D gene (6 bases). Trimming pared 0 bases from V and 4 bases from J, leaving 9 bases between. This CDR3 has 14 residues. Germline CDR1 and CDR2: SGHAT and FQNNGV. The CDR3 region is CASSLEEDSTEAFF. Here the CDR3 DNA reads TGTGCCAGCAGCTTAGAGGAGGACAGCACTGAAGCTTTCTTT.

This chain connects TRBV7-9 to TRBJ2-7; D gene uncertain. Trimming removed 1 base at V and 6 bases at J, with 7 bases between. This CDR3 is built from 12 residues. Germline loops: CDR1 SEHNR, CDR2 FQNEAQ (reference sequence). CDR3 coding DNA: TGTGCCAGCAGCTTAGGAGTGGCCGAGCAGTACTTC. This sequence encodes CASSLGVAEQYF.

The chain uses TRBV5-1 and TRBJ2-7, with a weak D call TRBD1 (7 bases). CDR1 and CDR2 from the germline V gene are SGHRS and YFSETQ. Trimming left V 7 bases short and J 0 bases short, with 14 bases between. CDR3 size: 14 residues. The CDR3 loop reads CASRRGDSSYEQYF. The CDR3 region has the DNA TGCGCCAGCCGTAGGGGGGACAGCTCCTACGAGCAGTACTTC.

This clone has only a few counts. V gene TRBV7-9 combines with J gene TRBJ1-2, with a weak D call TRBD1 (6 bases). This CDR3 has 15 residues. From germline, CDR1 is SEHNR and CDR2 FQNEAQ (reference sequence). Trimming took off 5 bases at V and 2 bases at J, with 15 bases between the two ends. This chain's CDR3 is CASSLTRDTNYGYTF. The CDR3 nucleotides are TGTGCCAGCAGCCTCACCCGGGACACAAACTATGGCTACACCTTC.

The V and J genes are TRBV2 and TRBJ2-2; 7 nucleotides match TRBD2. The CDR3 sequence is 14 residues long. Germline CDR1 SNHLY, CDR2 FYNNEI. V was pared by 6 bases and J by 1 base, with 2 bases of the junction left unmatched. The CDR3 DNA reads as TGTGCCAGCAGGTCGGGGGGGAACACCGGGGAGCTGTTTTTT. Translated, it gives CASRSGGNTGELFF.

The chain employs TRBV6-5 and TRBJ1-2; TRBD1 might be the D (5 bases). This CDR3 spans 14 amino acids. V dropped 10 bases and J dropped 2 bases, with 17 bases sitting between them. Germline loops: CDR1 MNHEY, CDR2 SVGAGI. This CDR3 is CATSRADANYGYTF. In DNA, the CDR3 is TGTGCCACCAGCAGGGCAGACGCGAACTATGGCTACACCTTC.

V gene TRBV7-2 combines with J gene TRBJ2-5; D is unclear. The J call is doubtful: the DNA matches TRBJ2-7 better. This CDR3 is 14 amino acids long. CDR1 is SGHTA, CDR2 FQGNSA, per germline. In DNA, the CDR3 is TGTGCCAGCAGCCGCGGACGGCTCTCCTACGAGCAGTACTTC. Protein product: CASSRGRLSYEQYF.

The CDR3 sequence is CASSRDSLETQYF. The DNA of the CDR3 is TGTGCCAGCAGCCGTGACAGTCTGGAGACCCAGTACTTC. V and J are TRBV5-4 and TRBJ2-5, with a tentative D call TRBD1 (5 bases). V was clipped by 4 bases and J by 5 bases, with 12 bases between them. The germline V gene encodes CDR1 SGHNT and CDR2 YYREEE (reference sequence). CDR3 length: 13 residues.

This clone was found a few times. The chain joins TRBV13 to TRBJ2-7; a possible D gene is TRBD1 (6 bases). CDR3 length: 15 amino acids. Germline lookup yields CDR1 PRHDT and CDR2 FYEKMQ (reference sequence). V lost 5 bases, J lost 4 bases, and 18 bases lay in between. CDR3 sequence reads: CASSARQEVEYEQYF. The CDR3 nucleotides read TGTGCCAGCAGCGCACGACAGGAGGTGGAGTACGAGCAGTACTTC.

This clone was observed many times. Distinct nucleotide sequences in the sample also encode this CDR3. This chain joins TRBV10-2 and TRBJ1-5, with D unresolved. The germline V gene has CDR1 WSHSY and CDR2 SAAADI. The CDR3 contains 13 residues. V was trimmed by 4 bases and J by 2 bases, leaving 6 bases between them. The CDR3 spells CASSGQGNQPQHF. Here the CDR3 DNA reads TGCGCCAGCAGTGGGCAGGGCAATCAGCCCCAGCATTTT.

The chain couples TRBV27 to TRBJ2-2; D might be TRBD2 (6 bases). The V gene's germline CDR1 is MNHEY and CDR2 SMNVEV (reference sequence). V lost 5 bases, J lost 1 base, and 14 bases lay in between. CDR3 size: 16 residues. CDR3 in amino acids: CASSEPGLLNTGELFF. The CDR3 DNA reads TGTGCCAGCAGTGAACCGGGACTCTTGAACACCGGGGAGCTGTTTTTT.

Ten or more counts support this clone. This rearrangement joins TRBV6-1 to TRBJ1-5; D is unresolved. With 1 base removed from V and 6 bases from J, the gap between germline ends came to 4 bases. This CDR3 region has 12 residues. Looked up from germline, CDR1 is MNHNS and CDR2 is SASEGT. The CDR3 coding sequence is TGTGCCAGCAGTGAAGGTTTTCAGCCCCAGCATTTT. This encodes CASSEGFQPQHF.

V gene TRBV5-1 combines with J gene TRBJ2-1, with 12 bases fitting TRBD2. The junction had 4 bases not matched to a gene; V was cut back by 4 bases and J by 5 bases. Germline V gene sequence: CDR1 SGHRS, CDR2 YFSETQ. The CDR3 extends over 15 amino acids. As DNA, the CDR3 is TGCGCCAGCAGCCGGGGACTAGCGGGCAACAATGAGCAGTTCTTC. Translated: CASSRGLAGNNEQFF.

The chain combines TRBV10-1 with TRBJ2-3; TRBD1 is a possible D gene (5 bases). The germline CDR1 and CDR2 sequences are WNHNN and SYGVQD (reference sequence). V lost 0 bases and J lost 0, with 7 bases in between. This CDR3 is built from 15 residues. The CDR3 protein is CASSESGRSTDTQYF. The DNA for the CDR3 is TGCGCCAGCAGTGAGTCGGGGCGCAGCACAGATACGCAGTATTTT.

In the case of this clone: The sample carries other DNA sequences with the same CDR3. CDR3 nucleotides: TGTGCCACCAGCAGAGAAAGCAATCAGCCCCAGCATTTT. It codes for CATSRESNQPQHF. The J gene is TRBJ1-5, the V gene TRBV15; D unresolved. CDR1 is LNHNV, CDR2 YYDKDF, per germline (reference sequence). The length of the CDR3 is 13 residues. V lost 0 bases, J lost 1 base, and 1 base lay in between.

This chain uses TRBV5-1 with TRBJ1-3; maybe TRBD1 (5 bases). CDR1 and CDR2 from the germline V gene are SGHRS and YFSETQ. This CDR3 comprises 15 residues. Between the trimmed V and J ends, which lost 4 bases and 0 bases, there was a span of 11 bases. CDR3 residues: CASSPNGHSGNTIYF. The CDR3 region has the DNA TGCGCCAGCAGCCCTAACGGACACTCTGGAAACACCATATATTTT.

Regarding this clone: Within the sample, other DNA sequences also encode this same CDR3. V and J are TRBV5-1 and TRBJ1-1; no clear D gene. Trimming took off 3 bases at V and 0 bases at J, with 6 bases between the two ends. Per the germline V gene, CDR1 is SGHRS and CDR2 is YFSETQ. The CDR3 runs 13 residues. This CDR3 reads CASSSGLNTEAFF. CDR3 DNA sequence: TGCGCCAGCAGCTCGGGGTTGAACACTGAAGCTTTCTTT.

Remarks on this clone: Within the sample, other DNA sequences also encode this same CDR3. The gene calls are TRBV18 and TRBJ1-1; the D gene is possibly TRBD1 (6 bases). The CDR3 extends over 15 amino acids. Germline CDR1 is KGHSH and CDR2 is LQKENI. Deletions cut 6 bases from V and 1 base from J, with 15 bases between. The CDR3 nucleotides read TGTGCCAGCTCGCTTCGGGACACCCAGAACACTGAAGCTTTCTTT. It encodes CASSLRDTQNTEAFF.

The gene calls are TRBV9 and TRBJ2-7; D is tentatively TRBD1 or TRBD2 (5 bases each). This CDR3 contains 15 residues. V shed 0 bases and J shed 1 base, with 11 bases lying between them. Germline V gene data show CDR1 as SGDLS and CDR2 as YYNGEE. CDR3 sequence (DNA): TGTGCCAGCAGCGTAGATCCGGGGCTTTCCTACGAGCAGTACTTC. Translating it yields CASSVDPGLSYEQYF.

The rearrangement uses TRBV5-4 and TRBJ2-5; no definite D call. Germline loops: CDR1 SGHNT, CDR2 YYREEE (reference sequence). The ends were cut back, 2 bases at V and 5 bases at J, with 13 bases in the middle. The CDR3 is 14 amino acids. The CDR3 region has the DNA TGTGCCAGCAGCTTAGGTCAGAGGAAGGAGACCCAGTACTTC. Residues: CASSLGQRKETQYF.

This clone was recorded a few times. The junction departs from the called germline gene at one end, perhaps through a read error. The chain joins TRBV12-5 to TRBJ2-1; 8 positions match TRBD2. Per the germline V gene, CDR1 is LGHNT and CDR2 is FRNRAP. The CDR3 consists of 14 residues. This CDR3 is CASGSGSSYNEQFF. The CDR3 nucleotides are TGTGCTAGTGGTAGCGGGAGCTCCTACAATGAACAGTTCTTC. Drawing the rest from reference TRBV12-5 and TRBJ2-1, the complete variable domain is DARVTQTPRHKVTEMGQEVTMRCQPILGHNTVFWYRQTMMQGLELLAYFRNRAPLDDSGMPKDRFSAEMPDATLATLKIQPSEPRDSAVYFCASGSGSSYNEQFFGPGTRLTVL.

The chain is built from TRBV5-1 and TRBJ2-3, with 13 positions matching TRBD2. The CDR3 has 16 amino acids. The germline gives CDR1 SGHRS, CDR2 YFSETQ. V lost 7 bases to trimming and J lost 4 bases; unmatched junction nucleotides: 9. For the CDR3, the DNA is TGCGCCAGCGGTCCCGCACTAGCGGGAGGGCCAGATACGCAGTATTTT. Its protein is CASGPALAGGPDTQYF.

The chain links TRBV25-1 to TRBJ1-3; D is ambiguous. The V and J ends lost 9 bases and 4 bases respectively, with 10 bases between them. The CDR3 has 12 residues. Looked up from germline, CDR1 is MGHDK and CDR2 is SYGVNS. The chain's CDR3 is CASRSEGNTIYF. CDR3 DNA: TGTGCCAGTCGCTCAGAAGGAAACACCATATATTTT.

The chain combines TRBV10-3 with TRBJ2-7, with TRBD1 matching over 9 bases. Per the germline V gene, CDR1 is ENHRY and CDR2 is SYGVKD. Trimming at V came to 2 bases and at J to 7 bases, leaving 9 bases not matched to a gene. The CDR3 loop spans 15 amino acids. The CDR3 DNA is TGTGCCATCAGTGAGGGACAGGGGTATTACGAAGAGCAGTACTTC. Its protein is CAISEGQGYYEEQYF.

This sequence joins TRBV5-8 and TRBJ1-2; 8 bases map to TRBD1. CDR1 and CDR2 from the germline V gene are SGHTS and YDEGEE. This CDR3 contains 13 residues. V shed 5 bases and J 4 bases; nucleotides not matched to a gene: 4. CDR3 sequence reads: CASSRTGPYGYTF. The CDR3 region has the DNA TGTGCCAGCAGTCGGACAGGGCCCTATGGCTACACCTTC.

The CDR3 region is CASSLGRTDYEQYF. The CDR3, as DNA: TGTGCCAGCAGCTTAGGGAGGACCGACTACGAGCAGTACTTC. The rearrangement uses TRBV11-1 and TRBJ2-7; TRBD2 is a possible D gene (5 bases). Germline V gene lookup returns CDR1 SGHAT and CDR2 FQDESV (reference sequence). The CDR3 spans 14 residues. The ends were cut back, 1 base at V and 3 bases at J, with 10 bases in the middle. Variable domain in full (rest from reference TRBV11-1 and TRBJ2-7): EAEVAQSPRYKITEKSQAVAFWCDPISGHATLYWYRQILGQGPELLVQFQDESVVDDSQLPKDRFSAERLKGVDSTLKIQPAELGDSAMYLCASSLGRTDYEQYFGPGTRLTVT.

The V gene is TRBV5-5, the J gene TRBJ2-7; TRBD1 agrees at 8 bases. The germline V gene has CDR1 SGHKS and CDR2 YYEKEE (reference sequence). V lost 4 bases, J lost 7 bases, and 10 bases stayed unmatched. The CDR3 runs to 14 residues. CDR3: CASSAGYRQGEQYF. CDR3 bases: TGTGCCAGCAGCGCCGGGTATAGACAGGGGGAGCAGTACTTC. Full variable domain (rest looked up from reference TRBV5-5 and TRBJ2-7): DAGVTQSPTHLIKTRGQQVTLRCSPISGHKSVSWYQQVLGQGPQFIFQYYEKEERGRGNFPDRFSARQFPNYSSELNVNALLLGDSALYLCASSAGYRQGEQYFGPGTRLTVT.